This T cell receptor beta chain stems from a study of cytomegalovirus exposure and HLA in healthy donors. The study's findings and limits: TCR beta chain V- and J-gene trimming was linked, in a later analysis, to a missense variant in DCLRE1C.

On this clone: Its target is not known.

Germline assignment: CDR1 SEHNR and CDR2 FQNEAQ (reference sequence). J lost 5 bases, V lost 5 bases, and 5 bases had no gene match. The CDR3 length is 13 residues. PCR used 60 Vbeta primers and 13 Jbeta primers. Here immunoSEQ multiplex PCR was the method, and the copy in TCRdb shows in-frame clones only, minus some. The sample holds roughly 160,000 clones; roughly 80% are singletons and the top ten take over 10%. Sequencing was carried out using PBMCs. This clonotype originated in a woman aged 50 to 60 in good health and CMV-seronegative. This chain joins TRBV7-9 and TRBJ1-2; 7 nucleotides agree with TRBD1. CDR3 sequence reads: CASSPPGQYGYTF. As DNA, the CDR3 is TGTGCCAGCAGCCCTCCGGGACAGTATGGCTACACCTTC.